This T cell receptor (beta chain) was profiled in a study of blood T cells in healthy people across ages. Regarding the study as a whole: Diversity figures based on one million T cells were deemed too low.

The table lists this clonotype with a few counts. Its antigen is not identified. It was with a sample-barcoded 5' primer and a J-beta primer mix that a second PCR of about 6 to 12 cycles was run. TCRdb recomputed calls from the 5' RACE reads with MiXCR, one row per CDR3 protein. The sample shows hundreds of thousands of distinct CDR3 sequences, roughly two fifths of them seen only once. The V gene's germline CDR1 is MNHEY and CDR2 SVGAGI. The CDR3 totals 15 residues. Trimming pared 5 bases from V and 0 bases from J, leaving 13 bases between. The sequencing input was blood. The TCR sequence derives from a woman aged 55-69 years in good health. The V gene is TRBV6-5, the J gene TRBJ1-1; possible D gene TRBD1, 5 bases. CDR3 in amino acids: CASSRTTAMNTEAFF. The CDR3 DNA sequence: TGTGCCAGCAGTCGTACGACAGCTATGAACACTGAAGCTTTCTTT.